The rows below give T cell receptor beta chains drawn from one sample of a study of blood T cell repertoires in COVID-19. The repertoire was sequenced with immunoSEQ multiplex PCR; TCRdb's copy has only in-frame clones and lacks some. Among about 120,000 clones listed, 85% were seen once. The sample comprised peripheral blood. These TCRs come from an elderly man with acute or convalescent COVID-19. Each CDR3 is given with its conserved first and last residue. A D gene is named only where the DNA matches it firmly. Part of the rows lack a size; the others show once, few, many or a class for expanded clones.

len: 14; abundance: once; j_gene: TRBJ1-4; d_gene: NA; v_gene: TRBV2; CDR3aa: CASSQSFGDEKLFF; CDR3nt: TGTGCCAGCAGTCAATCCTTCGGTGATGAAAAACTGTTTTTT
len: 14; abundance: once; j_gene: TRBJ2-7; d_gene: NA; v_gene: TRBV7-2; CDR3aa: CASSLGGVAYEQYF; CDR3nt: TGTGCCAGCAGCTTAGGCGGGGTCGCCTACGAGCAGTACTTC
len: 13; abundance: NA; j_gene: TRBJ1-2; d_gene: TRBD1; v_gene: TRBV14; CDR3aa: CASREQGAYGYTF; CDR3nt: TGTGCCAGCAGAGAACAGGGGGCCTATGGCTACACCTTC
len: 13; abundance: medium-sized; j_gene: TRBJ2-2; d_gene: NA; v_gene: TRBV6-4; CDR3aa: CASSDREFGELFF; CDR3nt: TGTGCCAGCAGTGACAGGGAGTTCGGGGAGCTGTTTTTT
len: 13; abundance: NA; j_gene: TRBJ2-5; d_gene: NA; v_gene: TRBV7-3; CDR3aa: CASSEQSTETQYF; CDR3nt: TGTGCCAGCAGCGAACAGTCTACGGAGACCCAGTACTTC
len: 14; abundance: NA; j_gene: TRBJ1-2; d_gene: TRBD1; v_gene: TRBV19; CDR3aa: CASSLGQGAYGYTF; CDR3nt: TGTGCCAGTAGTCTGGGACAGGGGGCGTATGGCTACACCTTC
len: 14; abundance: NA; j_gene: TRBJ1-2; d_gene: TRBD1; v_gene: TRBV7-8; CDR3aa: CASSPGTGSYGYTF; CDR3nt: TGTGCCAGCAGCCCTGGGACAGGGAGCTATGGCTACACCTTC
len: 16; abundance: NA; j_gene: TRBJ1-5; d_gene: NA; v_gene: TRBV27; CDR3aa: CASAVSGNANNQPQHF; CDR3nt: TGTGCCAGCGCCGTTTCCGGGAACGCAAACAATCAGCCCCAGCATTTT
len: 13; abundance: once; j_gene: TRBJ2-7; d_gene: TRBD1; v_gene: TRBV30; CDR3aa: CAWSVQGAYEQYF; CDR3nt: TGTGCTTGGAGTGTACAGGGGGCCTACGAGCAGTACTTC
len: 14; abundance: NA; j_gene: TRBJ1-1; d_gene: TRBD1; v_gene: TRBV11-2; CDR3aa: CASSLGQMNTEAFF; CDR3nt: TGTGCCAGCAGCTTGGGACAGATGAACACTGAAGCTTTCTTT
len: 15; abundance: NA; j_gene: TRBJ2-7; d_gene: TRBD2; v_gene: TRBV27; CDR3aa: CASRIISGGSYEQYF; CDR3nt: TGTGCCAGCAGAATAATTAGCGGGGGCTCCTACGAGCAGTACTTC
len: 13; abundance: few; j_gene: TRBJ1-5; d_gene: TRBD1; v_gene: TRBV6-5; CDR3aa: CASRDRGGQPQHF; CDR3nt: TGTGCCAGCAGAGACAGGGGTGGGCAGCCCCAGCATTTT
len: 12; abundance: NA; j_gene: TRBJ1-2; d_gene: NA; v_gene: TRBV5-1; CDR3aa: CASREGQHGYTF; CDR3nt: TGCGCCAGCAGGGAAGGACAACATGGCTACACCTTC
len: 15; abundance: NA; j_gene: TRBJ2-3; d_gene: TRBD1; v_gene: TRBV13; CDR3aa: CASSPGTGTPDTQYF; CDR3nt: TGTGCCAGCAGCCCCGGGACAGGGACCCCCGATACGCAGTATTTT
len: 15; abundance: NA; j_gene: TRBJ2-7; d_gene: TRBD2; v_gene: TRBV7-8; CDR3aa: CASSPRGTSGYEQYF; CDR3nt: TGTGCCAGCAGCCCACGGGGGACTAGCGGGTACGAGCAGTACTTC
len: 16; abundance: NA; j_gene: TRBJ2-1; d_gene: NA; v_gene: TRBV5-4; CDR3aa: CASSLVGGITYNEQFF; CDR3nt: TGTGCCAGCAGCTTGGTCGGGGGTATCACCTACAATGAGCAGTTCTTC
len: 15; abundance: NA; j_gene: TRBJ2-1; d_gene: TRBD2; v_gene: TRBV5-4; CDR3aa: CASSLVGGVYNEQFF; CDR3nt: TGTGCCAGCAGCTTGGTGGGGGGGGTCTACAATGAGCAGTTCTTC
len: 12; abundance: NA; j_gene: TRBJ2-7; d_gene: TRBD1; v_gene: TRBV12-3/TRBV12-4; CDR3aa: CASRGQGYEQYF; CDR3nt: TGTGCCAGCAGGGGACAGGGCTACGAGCAGTACTTC
len: 18; abundance: once; j_gene: TRBJ2-3; d_gene: TRBD2; v_gene: TRBV5-4; CDR3aa: CASSPTRGGSAVSDTQYF; CDR3nt: TGTGCCAGCAGCCCGACCCGGGGGGGAAGTGCGGTCTCGGATACGCAGTATTTT
len: 14; abundance: NA; j_gene: TRBJ2-3; d_gene: TRBD2; v_gene: TRBV15; CDR3aa: CAIRTSGYTDTQYF; CDR3nt: TGTGCCATTCGGACTAGCGGATACACAGATACGCAGTATTTT
len: 17; abundance: NA; j_gene: TRBJ2-7; d_gene: TRBD2; v_gene: TRBV10-1; CDR3aa: CASSETTGTSGEYEQYF; CDR3nt: TGCGCCAGCAGTGAGACTACCGGGACTAGCGGGGAATACGAGCAGTACTTC
len: 13; abundance: few; j_gene: TRBJ2-5; d_gene: NA; v_gene: TRBV18; CDR3aa: CASSRDIRETQYF; CDR3nt: TGTGCCAGCTCCCGGGACATCCGAGAGACCCAGTACTTC
len: 12; abundance: NA; j_gene: TRBJ1-6; d_gene: NA; v_gene: TRBV25-1; CDR3aa: CASSGIGSPLHF; CDR3nt: TGTGCCAGCAGCGGGATCGGATCACCCCTCCACTTT
len: 15; abundance: once; j_gene: TRBJ2-2; d_gene: NA; v_gene: TRBV2; CDR3aa: CASSGRGKNTGELFF; CDR3nt: TGTGCCAGCAGTGGAAGGGGTAAAAACACCGGGGAGCTGTTTTTT
len: 15; abundance: NA; j_gene: TRBJ1-1; d_gene: NA; v_gene: TRBV7-8; CDR3aa: CASSLAGPGGSQAFF; CDR3nt: TGTGCCAGCAGCTTAGCAGGCCCGGGGGGCTCTCAAGCTTTCTTT
len: 15; abundance: NA; j_gene: TRBJ1-3; d_gene: TRBD1; v_gene: TRBV28; CDR3aa: CACSDRGFPGNTIYF; CDR3nt: TGTGCCTGCAGCGACAGGGGGTTCCCTGGAAACACCATATATTTT
len: 15; abundance: few; j_gene: TRBJ2-7; d_gene: NA; v_gene: TRBV15; CDR3aa: CATSRAPVGAYEQYF; CDR3nt: TGTGCCACCAGCAGAGCCCCCGTGGGGGCTTACGAGCAGTACTTC
len: 15; abundance: NA; j_gene: TRBJ1-6; d_gene: NA; v_gene: TRBV5-1; CDR3aa: CASSLGAQENSPLHF; CDR3nt: TGCGCCAGCAGCTTGGGGGCCCAAGAGAATTCACCCCTCCACTTT
len: 15; abundance: NA; j_gene: TRBJ2-2; d_gene: TRBD2; v_gene: TRBV9; CDR3aa: CASSLGGTNTGELFF; CDR3nt: TGTGCCAGCAGCCTGGGGGGGACGAACACCGGGGAGCTGTTTTTT
len: 13; abundance: NA; j_gene: TRBJ2-2; d_gene: NA; v_gene: TRBV29-1; CDR3aa: CSVSRGNTGELFF; CDR3nt: TGCAGCGTATCCAGGGGGAACACCGGGGAGCTGTTTTTT
len: 13; abundance: NA; j_gene: TRBJ2-5; d_gene: NA; v_gene: TRBV7-8; CDR3aa: CASSPSRQETQYF; CDR3nt: TGTGCCAGCAGCCCCTCGCGACAAGAGACCCAGTACTTC
len: 16; abundance: NA; j_gene: TRBJ2-1; d_gene: NA; v_gene: TRBV19; CDR3aa: CASSIPRSGTYNEQFF; CDR3nt: TGTGCCAGTAGTATTCCGCGGAGCGGCACCTACAATGAGCAGTTCTTC
len: 15; abundance: many; j_gene: TRBJ1-5; d_gene: TRBD1; v_gene: TRBV30; CDR3aa: CAWSMGQGSNQPQHF; CDR3nt: TGTGCCTGGAGCATGGGACAGGGTAGCAATCAGCCCCAGCATTTT
len: 15; abundance: NA; j_gene: TRBJ1-2; d_gene: TRBD1; v_gene: TRBV6-5; CDR3aa: CASSYSQQGSYGYTF; CDR3nt: TGTGCCAGCAGTTACTCACAACAGGGGTCCTATGGCTACACCTTC
len: 15; abundance: NA; j_gene: TRBJ2-1; d_gene: TRBD1; v_gene: TRBV25-1; CDR3aa: CASRPGVTGGNEQFF; CDR3nt: TGTGCCAGCAGGCCCGGGGTCACAGGGGGCAATGAGCAGTTCTTC
len: 13; abundance: NA; j_gene: TRBJ2-5; d_gene: TRBD1; v_gene: TRBV2; CDR3aa: CASSITGEETQYF; CDR3nt: TGTGCCAGCAGTATCACAGGGGAAGAGACCCAGTACTTC
len: 17; abundance: NA; j_gene: TRBJ2-5; d_gene: TRBD1; v_gene: TRBV19; CDR3aa: CASSPQYADRGGETQYF; CDR3nt: TGTGCCAGTAGTCCCCAATACGCGGACAGGGGCGGGGAGACCCAGTACTTC
len: 15; abundance: NA; j_gene: TRBJ1-4; d_gene: NA; v_gene: TRBV19; CDR3aa: CASSSRTATNEKLFF; CDR3nt: TGTGCCAGTAGTTCCCGGACAGCAACTAATGAAAAACTGTTTTTT
len: 15; abundance: NA; j_gene: TRBJ2-7; d_gene: NA; v_gene: TRBV30; CDR3aa: CAWSPYNGGSYEQYF; CDR3nt: TGTGCCTGGAGTCCCTACAACGGAGGTTCCTACGAGCAGTACTTC
len: 12; abundance: NA; j_gene: TRBJ2-7; d_gene: TRBD1; v_gene: TRBV27; CDR3aa: CASRSWTGEQYF; CDR3nt: TGTGCCAGCAGATCTTGGACAGGGGAGCAGTACTTC
len: 17; abundance: NA; j_gene: TRBJ2-1; d_gene: TRBD1; v_gene: TRBV5-6; CDR3aa: CASSADRGKVSYNEQFF; CDR3nt: TGTGCCAGCAGCGCAGACAGGGGAAAAGTATCCTACAATGAGCAGTTCTTC
len: 11; abundance: NA; j_gene: TRBJ2-1; d_gene: NA; v_gene: TRBV10-3; CDR3aa: CAISARVEQFF; CDR3nt: TGTGCCATCAGTGCCAGGGTTGAGCAGTTCTTC
len: 15; abundance: NA; j_gene: TRBJ2-2; d_gene: TRBD1; v_gene: TRBV18; CDR3aa: CASSPGDRATGELFF; CDR3nt: TGTGCCAGCTCACCAGGCGACAGGGCCACCGGGGAGCTGTTTTTT
len: 14; abundance: NA; j_gene: TRBJ2-7; d_gene: NA; v_gene: TRBV19; CDR3aa: CASSIEARGYEQYF; CDR3nt: TGTGCCAGTAGTATAGAGGCCAGGGGTTACGAGCAGTACTTC
len: 14; abundance: NA; j_gene: TRBJ1-5; d_gene: TRBD1; v_gene: TRBV19; CDR3aa: CASSRTGAGQPQHF; CDR3nt: TGTGCCAGTAGTAGGACAGGGGCAGGGCAGCCCCAGCATTTT
len: 14; abundance: NA; j_gene: TRBJ1-1; d_gene: TRBD1; v_gene: TRBV3-1/TRBV3-2; CDR3aa: CASSRTGGNTEAFF; CDR3nt: TGTGCCAGCAGCCGGACAGGGGGGAACACTGAAGCTTTCTTT
len: 14; abundance: NA; j_gene: TRBJ1-1; d_gene: TRBD1; v_gene: TRBV19; CDR3aa: CASSPRGQLTEAFF; CDR3nt: TGTGCCAGTAGTCCTAGGGGGCAACTAACTGAAGCTTTCTTT
len: 13; abundance: NA; j_gene: TRBJ1-3; d_gene: NA; v_gene: TRBV29-1; CDR3aa: CSVRGSSGNTIYF; CDR3nt: TGCAGCGTTCGGGGTAGCTCTGGAAACACCATATATTTT
len: 13; abundance: NA; j_gene: TRBJ2-7; d_gene: TRBD1; v_gene: TRBV5-1; CDR3aa: CASSSGQSYEQYF; CDR3nt: TGCGCCAGCAGCTCGGGACAGTCCTACGAGCAGTACTTC
len: 14; abundance: NA; j_gene: TRBJ1-1; d_gene: TRBD1; v_gene: TRBV4-1; CDR3aa: CASSQGQGNTEAFF; CDR3nt: TGCGCCAGCAGCCAAGGACAGGGGAACACTGAAGCTTTCTTT